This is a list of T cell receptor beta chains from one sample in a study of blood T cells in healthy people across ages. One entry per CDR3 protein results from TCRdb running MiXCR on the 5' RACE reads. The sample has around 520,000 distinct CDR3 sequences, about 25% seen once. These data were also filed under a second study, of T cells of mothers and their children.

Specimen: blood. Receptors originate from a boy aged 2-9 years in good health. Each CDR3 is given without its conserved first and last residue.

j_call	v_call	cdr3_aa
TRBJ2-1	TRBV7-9	ASSLEAQNEQF
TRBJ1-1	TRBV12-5	ASGFGQNTEAF
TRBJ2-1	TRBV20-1	SASLPARTHNEQF
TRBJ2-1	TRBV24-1	ATASSGDSYNEQF
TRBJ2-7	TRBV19	ASSIGRGVYEQY
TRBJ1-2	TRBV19	ASSTRDYGYT
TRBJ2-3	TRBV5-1	ASSQGHGTGTDTQY
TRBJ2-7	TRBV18	ASSPPGAGMTYEQY
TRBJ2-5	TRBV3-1	ASSREAGRYQETQY
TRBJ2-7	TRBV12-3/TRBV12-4	ASSKRDYYYEQY
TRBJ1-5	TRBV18	ASSPQGVNQPQH
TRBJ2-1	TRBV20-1	SARGWTSGYNEQF
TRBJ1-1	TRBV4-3	ASSQEGYMNTEAF
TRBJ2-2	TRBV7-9	ASSFGTRVTGELF
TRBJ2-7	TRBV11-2	ASSLDHGRTAYEQY
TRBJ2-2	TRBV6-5	ASSAPGGFGNTGELF
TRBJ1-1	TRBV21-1	ASSQQTGINTEAF
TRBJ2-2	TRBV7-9	ASSQGQGNAGELF
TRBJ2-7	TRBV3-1	ASRTSGMEEQY
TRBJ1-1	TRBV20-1	SAGEGEHTEAF
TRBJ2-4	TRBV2	ASSRFRDREAKNIQY
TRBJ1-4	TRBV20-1	SARPEGQGGEKLF
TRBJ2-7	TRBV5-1	ASSLGGHWDEQY
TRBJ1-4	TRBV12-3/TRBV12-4	ASSLSRRVEKLF
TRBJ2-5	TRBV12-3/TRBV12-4	ASSLVGDRDQETQY
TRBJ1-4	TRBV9	ASSVDWGAGEKLF
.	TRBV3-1	ASSRYWNEQF
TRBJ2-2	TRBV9	ASSVESGAGELF
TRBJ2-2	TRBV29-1	SVASRGPGELF
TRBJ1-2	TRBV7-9	ASTRGGLRGYT
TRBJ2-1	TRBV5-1	ASVWGNEQF
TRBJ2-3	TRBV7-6	ASSFGRGQTTDTQY
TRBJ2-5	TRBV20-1	SASGRAYQETQY
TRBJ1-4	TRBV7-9	ASSPYGQKLF
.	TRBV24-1	ATSDAGLAGVRGEQF
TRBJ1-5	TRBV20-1	SASRGRWSNQPQH
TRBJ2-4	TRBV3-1	ASSHPGLSVTKNIQY
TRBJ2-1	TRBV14	ASGTALNNEQF
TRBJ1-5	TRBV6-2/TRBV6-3	ASSYVTGPWGWQPQH
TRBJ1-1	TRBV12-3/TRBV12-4	ASSSAGSYAF
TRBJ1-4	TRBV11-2	ASSLERTGVGEKLF
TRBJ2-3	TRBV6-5	ASNEGRSSTDTQY
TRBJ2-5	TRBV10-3	AISGLAGGEETQY
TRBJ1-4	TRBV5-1	ASSVGQAEKLF
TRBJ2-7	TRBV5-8	ASSLGGRSYEQY
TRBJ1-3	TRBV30	AWSGTTGNTIY
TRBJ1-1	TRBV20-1	SATAGSRFQAF
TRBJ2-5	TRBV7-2	ASTFGGQETQY
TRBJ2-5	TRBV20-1	SARDRPGPRETQY
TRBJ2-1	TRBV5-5	ASSFLVGLAGSSEQF
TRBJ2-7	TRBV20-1	SARDQAGSYEQY
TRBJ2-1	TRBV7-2	ASSLASGLAKF
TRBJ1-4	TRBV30	AWRTGSDNEKLF
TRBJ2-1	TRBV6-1	ASSEVNEQF